This is a list of T cell receptor beta chains from one sample in a study of neurological immune-mediated disorders. TCRdb fed the 5' RACE reads into MiXCR, producing one record per CDR3 protein. The profile covers tens of thousands of distinct CDR3 sequences, with 9% to 12% appearing a single time and roughly 2% taken by the ten largest. The source material was PBMCs. The receptors derive from a man aged 35 to 55 in good health. Each CDR3 is given with its conserved first and last residue. Each record gives: clone size, J gene, V gene, D gene, CDR3 protein, CDR3 DNA. A D gene is named only where the DNA matches it firmly. Not every row has a clone size; where given, it reads once, few, many or a size class.

size: -; J: TRBJ2-5; V: TRBV7-2; D: TRBD2; CDR3: CASSLSGRNQETQYF; DNA: TGTGCCAGCAGCCTTAGCGGGAGAAACCAAGAGACCCAGTACTTC
size: many; J: TRBJ1-2; V: TRBV29-1; D: -; CDR3: CSVDLGGAANYGYTF; DNA: TGCAGCGTTGATCTGGGGGGCGCGGCTAACTATGGCTACACCTTC
size: many; J: TRBJ2-5; V: TRBV9; D: -; CDR3: CASSGNYQETQYF; DNA: TGTGCCAGCAGCGGAAACTATCAAGAGACCCAGTACTTC
size: many; J: TRBJ2-5; V: TRBV5-1; D: -; CDR3: CASSLGARQETQYF; DNA: TGCGCCAGCAGCTTGGGGGCCCGACAAGAGACCCAGTACTTC
size: -; J: TRBJ2-5; V: TRBV20-1; D: -; CDR3: CSATSGGSGETQYF; DNA: TGCAGTGCCACCTCAGGCGGGTCCGGCGAGACCCAGTACTTC
size: many; J: TRBJ1-2; V: TRBV27; D: -; CDR3: CASTDAAYGYTF; DNA: TGTGCCAGCACCGACGCCGCCTATGGCTACACCTTC
size: many; J: TRBJ2-2; V: TRBV3-1; D: -; CDR3: CASSHGLPGTGELFF; DNA: TGTGCCAGCAGCCACGGACTGCCGGGCACCGGGGAGCTGTTTTTT
size: few; J: TRBJ2-7; V: TRBV20-1; D: -; CDR3: CSASPQRASDVTYEQYF; DNA: TGCAGTGCTAGCCCCCAGCGAGCCTCGGACGTGACCTACGAGCAGTACTTC
size: many; J: TRBJ2-1; V: TRBV6-5; D: TRBD2; CDR3: CASSRLAGEDNEQFF; DNA: TGTGCCAGCAGTCGACTAGCGGGAGAGGACAATGAGCAGTTCTTC
size: many; J: TRBJ1-6; V: TRBV20-1; D: -; CDR3: CSGSGQMYNSPLHF; DNA: TGCAGTGGAAGCGGGCAGATGTATAATTCACCCCTCCACTTT
size: many; J: TRBJ1-1; V: TRBV5-1; D: -; CDR3: CASSSGQPNTEAFF; DNA: TGCGCCAGCAGCTCGGGACAACCGAACACTGAAGCTTTCTTT
size: -; J: TRBJ2-1; V: TRBV25-1; D: -; CDR3: CASRDMRGNEQFF; DNA: TGTGCCAGCCGCGACATGAGGGGCAATGAGCAGTTCTTC
size: many; J: TRBJ2-2; V: TRBV24-1; D: -; CDR3: CATSDLTTGELFF; DNA: TGTGCCACCAGTGATTTGACAACCGGGGAGCTGTTTTTT
size: many; J: TRBJ2-1; V: TRBV15; D: -; CDR3: CATSRVRVRNEQFF; DNA: TGTGCCACCAGCAGAGTACGGGTTCGGAATGAGCAGTTCTTC
size: many; J: TRBJ2-5; V: TRBV10-2; D: TRBD1; CDR3: CASSDPGQGADKTQYF; DNA: TGCGCCAGCAGTGATCCGGGACAGGGGGCGGATAAGACCCAGTACTTC
size: many; J: TRBJ2-7; V: TRBV12-3/TRBV12-4; D: -; CDR3: CASTYHGGNYEQYF; DNA: TGTGCCAGCACTTACCACGGGGGCAACTACGAGCAGTACTTC
size: many; J: TRBJ2-2; V: TRBV3-1; D: TRBD1; CDR3: CASSQVAGGTGELFF; DNA: TGTGCCAGCAGCCAAGTGGCAGGGGGCACCGGGGAGCTGTTTTTT
size: many; J: TRBJ2-5; V: TRBV5-1; D: TRBD1; CDR3: CASSFGTGGQETQYF; DNA: TGCGCCAGCAGCTTCGGGACAGGGGGCCAAGAGACCCAGTACTTC
size: many; J: TRBJ1-5; V: TRBV3-1; D: TRBD1; CDR3: CASSQDGTGNQPQHF; DNA: TGTGCCAGCAGCCAAGACGGGACAGGGAACCAGCCCCAGCATTTT
size: -; J: TRBJ2-1; V: TRBV7-2; D: -; CDR3: CASSRHLANNEQFF; DNA: TGTGCCAGCAGCCGGCACCTAGCTAACAATGAGCAGTTCTTC
size: many; J: TRBJ2-5; V: TRBV28; D: -; CDR3: CASSLPGPLRETQYF; DNA: TGTGCCAGCAGTTTACCCGGGCCACTACGGGAGACCCAGTACTTC
size: many; J: TRBJ1-5; V: TRBV15; D: -; CDR3: CATSRTPASNQPQHF; DNA: TGTGCCACCAGCCGCACACCCGCTAGCAATCAGCCCCAGCATTTT
size: -; J: TRBJ2-3; V: TRBV7-2; D: -; CDR3: CASSLFAGYTDTQYF; DNA: TGTGCCAGCAGCTTATTTGCAGGCTACACAGATACGCAGTATTTT
size: many; J: TRBJ2-1; V: TRBV5-1; D: -; CDR3: CASSRQGGGDNEQFF; DNA: TGCGCCAGCAGCCGACAGGGTGGGGGGGACAATGAGCAGTTCTTC
size: many; J: TRBJ2-5; V: TRBV5-1; D: -; CDR3: CASSLEGGSQETQYF; DNA: TGCGCCAGCAGCTTGGAGGGCGGCAGCCAAGAGACCCAGTACTTC
size: many; J: TRBJ1-5; V: TRBV20-1; D: -; CDR3: CSASRGNSNQPQHF; DNA: TGCAGTGCTAGTCGGGGGAATAGCAATCAGCCCCAGCATTTT
size: many; J: TRBJ2-2; V: TRBV5-1; D: -; CDR3: CASSLRPGRTGELFF; DNA: TGCGCCAGCAGCTTGAGACCCGGACGCACCGGGGAGCTGTTTTTT
size: many; J: TRBJ2-7; V: TRBV12-3/TRBV12-4; D: TRBD1; CDR3: CASSLGQDYEQYF; DNA: TGTGCCAGCAGTTTGGGACAGGACTACGAGCAGTACTTC
size: many; J: TRBJ2-5; V: TRBV12-3/TRBV12-4; D: -; CDR3: CASTLGDQETQYF; DNA: TGTGCCAGCACCCTTGGAGACCAAGAGACCCAGTACTTC
size: -; J: TRBJ2-7; V: TRBV28; D: -; CDR3: CASSLESPPRRFLAYEQYF; DNA: TGTGCCAGCAGTTTAGAAAGCCCCCCCCGGCGGTTTCTTGCCTACGAGCAGTACTTC
size: many; J: TRBJ2-7; V: TRBV5-5; D: -; CDR3: CASRPQQGTTYEQYF; DNA: TGTGCCAGCAGACCCCAACAGGGGACTACCTACGAGCAGTACTTC
size: medium-sized; J: TRBJ2-1; V: TRBV29-1; D: -; CDR3: CSAGTPRGDEQFF; DNA: TGCAGCGCTGGGACTCCCAGGGGAGATGAGCAGTTCTTC
size: many; J: TRBJ1-5; V: TRBV20-1; D: -; CDR3: CSARKDASSNQPQHF; DNA: TGCAGTGCTAGGAAGGACGCAAGCAGCAATCAGCCCCAGCATTTT
size: many; J: TRBJ2-7; V: TRBV13; D: -; CDR3: CASSLGGKSEQYF; DNA: TGTGCCAGCAGCTTAGGGGGGAAAAGCGAGCAGTACTTC
size: many; J: TRBJ2-3; V: TRBV6-2/TRBV6-3; D: -; CDR3: CASSYFSGGGDTQYF; DNA: TGTGCCAGCAGTTACTTCTCGGGGGGCGGCGATACGCAGTATTTT
size: -; J: TRBJ2-2; V: TRBV14; D: -; CDR3: CASSYTNTGELFF; DNA: TGTGCCAGCAGCTATACGAACACCGGGGAGCTGTTTTTT
size: many; J: TRBJ2-3; V: TRBV6-5; D: -; CDR3: CASSSGGPPIYTDTQYF; DNA: TGTGCCAGCAGTTCGGGTGGCCCACCAATTTACACAGATACGCAGTATTTT
size: many; J: TRBJ1-2; V: TRBV24-1; D: TRBD1; CDR3: CATSDRGRSYGYTF; DNA: TGTGCCACCAGTGACAGGGGGCGCAGCTATGGCTACACCTTC
size: many; J: TRBJ2-3; V: TRBV15; D: -; CDR3: CATSRGAKTKPEYF; DNA: TGTGCCACCAGCAGAGGGGCGAAGACTAAACCGGAGTATTTT
size: many; J: TRBJ2-2; V: TRBV24-1; D: -; CDR3: CATSGATNTGELFF; DNA: TGTGCCACCAGTGGAGCAACGAACACCGGGGAGCTGTTTTTT
size: many; J: TRBJ1-2; V: TRBV5-1; D: TRBD1; CDR3: CASSLGGQSARTF; DNA: TGCGCCAGCAGCTTGGGGGGACAGTCCGCAAGAACCTTC
size: many; J: TRBJ2-7; V: TRBV4-2; D: TRBD1; CDR3: CASSQDLQGPPYEQYF; DNA: TGTGCCAGCAGCCAAGATTTACAGGGGCCCCCCTACGAGCAGTACTTC